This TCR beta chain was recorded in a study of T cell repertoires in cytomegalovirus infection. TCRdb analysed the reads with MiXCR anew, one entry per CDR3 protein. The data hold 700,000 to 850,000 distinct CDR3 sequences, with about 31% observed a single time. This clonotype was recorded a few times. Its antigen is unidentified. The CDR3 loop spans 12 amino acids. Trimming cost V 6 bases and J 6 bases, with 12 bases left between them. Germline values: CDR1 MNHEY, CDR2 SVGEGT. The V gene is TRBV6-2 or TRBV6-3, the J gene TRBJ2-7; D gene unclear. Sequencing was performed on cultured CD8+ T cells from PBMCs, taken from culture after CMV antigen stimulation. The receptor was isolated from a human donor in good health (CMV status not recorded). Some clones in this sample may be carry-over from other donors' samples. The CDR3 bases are TGTGCCAGCAGCCCCCGTGTGAGCGAGCAGTACTTC. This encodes CASSPRVSEQYF.